This entry describes one T cell receptor beta chain. Its antigen is currently not known. No base quality values were provided; no much bigger clone lies one nucleotide off. Systemically healthy Caucasian individuals from Russia, over 30 in total and aged roughly 6 to 100 years, were included as donors. Each donor gave 8 to 10 milliliters of peripheral blood, drawn into EDTA-treated Vacutainer tubes. Ficoll-Paque density-gradient centrifugation was used to isolate PBMCs, with at least 6.5 million per sample. Total RNA was extracted from PBMCs with Trizol reagent, with at least 5.5 micrograms obtained per sample. The percentages of naive CD45RAhigh/CD27high T cells were determined by flow cytometry on a PBMC aliquot from every donor. This entry belongs to a study of blood T cells in healthy people across ages (dated by TCRdb to the mid-2010s). Background for the entire study: In model experiments, template switching captured roughly one uniquely barcoded TCR beta cDNA molecule for every two T cells. To track age-related changes in TCR beta repertoire diversity, the study relied on deep sequencing normalized with unique cDNA molecular identifiers. To avoid experimental bias, donors of different ages were randomly spread across the sequencing lanes. For two donors (one aged 18 to 29 and one aged 80 or older), the study analyzed two additional independent replicas of 1 million unique cDNA reads from the same blood draw. The donors were divided into four age groups: young (average about 16 years), middle-aged (approximately 41), aged (approximately 62) and long-lived (roughly 82).

The CDR3, cysteine through phenylalanine, is 15 amino acids long. Left in the record is the CDR3 DNA by itself, 45 bases read in frame from the first base. From a lookup of the germline V gene, CDR1 and CDR2 are MDHEN and SYDVKM. The junction carries 22 bases between V and J, which are trimmed by 6 bases and 7 bases respectively. The library was prepared using 5' RACE. These reads were obtained on an Illumina HiSeq 2500. The second PCR ran for roughly 7 to 11 cycles and used a J-beta primer mix along with a sample-barcoded 5' primer. A template-switch 5' adaptor carrying 12 random nucleotides introduced a unique molecular identifier onto each TCR beta cDNA molecule. Each sample yielded at least 2.5 million CDR3-containing paired-end reads. First-strand cDNA synthesis was performed from all RNA using the Mint cDNA synthesis kit, with priming by a TRBC-specific oligonucleotide. Following uracil-DNA glycosylase treatment, all cDNA underwent a first 18-cycle PCR with the universal primers M1SS and BC2_uni_R. As for how the authors treated the data: Each sample was normalized by randomly selecting 1 million high-quality reads, each carrying a distinct molecular identifier. Instead of being binned into consensus sequences, reads that shared molecular identifiers were thrown out. MiTCR, with a Q25 quality threshold and the strictest error-elimination algorithm, was used for CDR3 identification, clonotype clustering and error correction. A nonparametric unseen species model using Euler transformation provided a lower-bound estimate of total TCR beta diversity. The public reads were reprocessed in TCRdb via fastp at Q25 and MiXCR, keeping in-frame beta chains. Identical CDR3 proteins give one entry, which carries the most common genes and DNA. What appears here as the V and J calls and clone size reflects TCRdb's work, not the paper's. Present in this sample are fewer than 2,000,000 distinct CDR3 sequences, 30% to 40% of which were seen just once. 11% of the sample lies in the top ten.

Study-level results and caveats: Compared with the aged group, the long-lived group had more naive CD4+ T cells, fewer expanded clones and increased TCR diversity, suggesting age selection. Observed TCR beta diversity correlated strongly with the percentage of naive T cells measured by flow cytometry. The CMV infection status of donors was not known, potentially confounding age-related changes in expanded clonotypes. Estimates of total diversity from one million sequenced T cells were regarded as lower bounds and underestimates. Since profiling was done on bulk unsorted PBMCs, naive and antigen-experienced compartments could not be conclusively compared. As age increased, observed TCR beta diversity per million T cells dropped in a roughly linear way, and a significant reduction was already evident by age 40.

This TCR came from a woman aged 30 to 39 in good health. The V and J genes are TRBV28 and TRBJ2-7, with a weak D call of TRBD1 (5 bases match). Sequenced: blood. CDR3 sequence: CASSETAKGLWEQYF. The DNA sequence follows: TGTGCCAGCAGCGAAACCGCAAAGGGGCTTTGGGAGCAGTACTTC.